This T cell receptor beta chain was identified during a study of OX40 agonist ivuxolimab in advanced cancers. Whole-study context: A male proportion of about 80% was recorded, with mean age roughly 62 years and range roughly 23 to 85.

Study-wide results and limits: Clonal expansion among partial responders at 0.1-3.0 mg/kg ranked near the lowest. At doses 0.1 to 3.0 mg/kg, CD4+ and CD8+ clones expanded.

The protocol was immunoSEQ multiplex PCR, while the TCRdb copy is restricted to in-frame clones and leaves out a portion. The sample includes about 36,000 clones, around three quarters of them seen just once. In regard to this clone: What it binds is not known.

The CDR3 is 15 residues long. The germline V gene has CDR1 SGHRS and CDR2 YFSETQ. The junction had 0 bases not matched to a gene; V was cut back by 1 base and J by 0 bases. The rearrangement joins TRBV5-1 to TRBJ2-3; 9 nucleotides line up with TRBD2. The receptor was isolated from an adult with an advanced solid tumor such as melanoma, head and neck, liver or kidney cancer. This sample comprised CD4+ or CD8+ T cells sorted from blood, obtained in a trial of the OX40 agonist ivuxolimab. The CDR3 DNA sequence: TGCGCCAGCAGCTTGACTAGCGGGAGCACAGATACGCAGTATTTT. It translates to CASSLTSGSTDTQYF.